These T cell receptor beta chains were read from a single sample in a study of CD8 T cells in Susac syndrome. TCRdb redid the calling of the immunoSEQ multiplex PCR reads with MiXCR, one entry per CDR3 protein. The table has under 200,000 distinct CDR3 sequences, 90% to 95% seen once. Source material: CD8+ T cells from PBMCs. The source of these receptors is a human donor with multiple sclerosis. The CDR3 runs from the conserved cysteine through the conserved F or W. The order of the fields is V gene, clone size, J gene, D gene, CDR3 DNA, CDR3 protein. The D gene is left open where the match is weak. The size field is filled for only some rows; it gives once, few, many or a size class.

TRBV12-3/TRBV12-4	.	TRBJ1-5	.	TGTGCCAGCAGTCCATACAGAGACAATCAGCCCCAGCATTTT	CASSPYRDNQPQHF
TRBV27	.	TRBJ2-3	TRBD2	TGTGCCAGCAGTTTATTACTAGCGGGAGACCTCATCACAGATACGCAGTATTTT	CASSLLLAGDLITDTQYF
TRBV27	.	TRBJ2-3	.	TGTGCCAGCAGTTCCGGCGGGGCGTATACGCAGTATTTT	CASSSGGAYTQYF
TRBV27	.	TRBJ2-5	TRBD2	TGTGCCAGCAGTTCTATAGCGGGAGGGCCTGGGGAGACCCAGTACTTC	CASSSIAGGPGETQYF
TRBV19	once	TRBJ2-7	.	TGTGCCACCTCCGGGACAACTCGTTACGAGCAGTACTTC	CATSGTTRYEQYF
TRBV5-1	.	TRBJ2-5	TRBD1	TGCGCCAGCAGCTTGCGACAGGGTTTTGTGACCCAGTACTTC	CASSLRQGFVTQYF
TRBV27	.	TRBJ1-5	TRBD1	TGTGCCAGCAGTCCACAGGGGAACGGCAATCAGCCCCAGCATTTT	CASSPQGNGNQPQHF
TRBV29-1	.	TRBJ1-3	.	TGCAGCGCCCGTGAGGGACGGAGCTCTGGAAACACCATATATTTT	CSAREGRSSGNTIYF
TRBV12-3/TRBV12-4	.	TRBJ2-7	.	TGTGCCAGCAGTTTGACAGCGAGCGAGCAGTACTTC	CASSLTASEQYF
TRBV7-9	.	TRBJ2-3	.	TGTGCCACCAATGGGCGGGACGCCACAGATACGCAGTATTTT	CATNGRDATDTQYF
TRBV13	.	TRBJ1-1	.	TGTGCCAGCAGCTTGTCCGGGAACACTGAAGTTTTCTTT	CASSLSGNTEVFF